A single sample is the source of the 14 T cell receptor beta chains below, sequenced in a study of siplizumab effects on memory and regulatory T cells. Produced via immunoSEQ multiplex PCR; TCRdb's table is partial and in-frame only. The top ten hold 2.6% of the sample, which has about 100,000 clones, about 91% seen once. The sample taken for sequencing was CD4+ T cells sorted from blood. Receptors were obtained from a human donor in good health. Some clones in this sample may be carry-over from other donors' samples.

This chain joins TRBV7-8 and TRBJ2-7; 9 positions agree with TRBD1. The CDR3 sequence is 14 residues long. Germline CDR1 SGHVS, CDR2 FQNEAQ. V was clipped by 4 bases and J by 6 bases; unmatched bases: 7. As DNA, the CDR3 is TGTGCCAGCAGCTACCGGGACAGGGTCCGCGAGCAGTACTTC. Amino acid sequence: CASSYRDRVREQYF. The whole variable domain, filled in from reference TRBV7-8 and TRBJ2-7, reads GAGVSQSPRYKVAKRGQDVALRCDPISGHVSLFWYQQALGQGPEFLTYFQNEAQLDKSGLPSDRFFAERPEGSVSTLKIQRTQQEDSAVYLCASSYRDRVREQYFGPGTRLTVT.

V usage is TRBV19 and J usage is TRBJ1-2, with 8 bases lining up with TRBD1. Trimming at V came to 7 bases and at J to 2 bases, leaving 12 bases not matched to a gene. There are 16 residues in the CDR3. Germline loops: CDR1 LNHDA, CDR2 SQIVND (reference sequence). The CDR3 loop reads CASTPDRVFANYGYTF. CDR3 nucleotides: TGTGCCAGTACCCCGGACAGGGTGTTCGCCAACTATGGCTACACCTTC.

The chain joins TRBV29-1 to TRBJ2-7, with 9 bases matching TRBD2. CDR1 SQVTM and CDR2 ANQGSEA come from the germline V gene. The CDR3 extends over 15 amino acids. V was pared by 3 bases and J by 4 bases, with 10 bases of the junction left unmatched. This CDR3 is CSVEAGLAGRYEQYF. As DNA, the CDR3 is TGCAGCGTTGAGGCCGGCCTAGCGGGGCGTTACGAGCAGTACTTC.

The gene calls are TRBV6-1 and TRBJ1-2, with D uncertain. Per germline, CDR1 MNHNS and CDR2 SASEGT. The CDR3 spans 15 residues. Trimming cost V 6 bases and J 0 bases, with 14 bases left between them. CDR3 in amino acids: CASRGDGYPNYGYTF. The CDR3 bases are TGTGCCAGCAGGGGAGACGGCTATCCTAACTATGGCTACACCTTC.

The genes are TRBV5-1 and TRBJ2-1; TRBD1 matches at 10 bases. Trimming removed 4 bases from V and 6 bases from J; junction bases left unmatched: 10. The germline V gene encodes CDR1 SGHRS and CDR2 YFSETQ. This CDR3 contains 16 residues. The CDR3 protein is CASSTRTGGPSNEQFF. The CDR3 DNA sequence: TGCGCCAGCAGCACCCGGACAGGGGGGCCCAGCAATGAGCAGTTCTTC.

The rearrangement links TRBV7-9 to TRBJ2-2; D assignment may be TRBD1 or TRBD2 (5 bases each). Germline lookup yields CDR1 SEHNR and CDR2 FQNEAQ (reference sequence). V lost 5 bases, J lost 3 bases, and 22 bases lay in between. The CDR3 loop spans 18 amino acids. The CDR3 sequence: CASSTGRGTKFDTGELFF. CDR3 coding DNA: TGTGCCAGCAGCACGGGACGAGGAACGAAATTCGACACCGGGGAGCTGTTTTTT. Complete variable domain (other parts from reference TRBV7-9 and TRBJ2-2): DTGVSQNPRHKITKRGQNVTFRCDPISEHNRLYWYRQTLGQGPEFLTYFQNEAQLEKSRLLSDRFSAERPKGSFSTLEIQRTEQGDSAMYLCASSTGRGTKFDTGELFFGEGSRLTVL.

In nucleotides, the CDR3 is TGTGCCAGCAGCTTGGAGGGGGGGACAGGGACCGAGACCCAGTACTTC. This encodes CASSLEGGTGTETQYF. The V and J genes are TRBV11-2 and TRBJ2-5; TRBD1 aligns across 9 bases. The germline CDR1 and CDR2 sequences are SGHAT and FQNNGV. V was clipped by 3 bases and J by 5 bases; unmatched bases: 10. The CDR3 runs 16 residues.

CDR3: CASTLTGQDYEQYF. The CDR3 coding sequence is TGTGCCAGCACCCTAACCGGCCAGGACTACGAGCAGTACTTC. The gene calls are TRBV28 and TRBJ2-7, with no clear D. CDR1 and CDR2 (germline): MDHEN, SYDVKM. Trimming stripped 7 bases from V and 3 bases from J, with 16 bases between. CDR3 length equals 14 residues.

The chain joins TRBV18 to TRBJ1-1; the D is unclear. The CDR3 is made up of 14 amino acids. Trimming took 1 base from V and 2 from J, leaving 8 bases between them. Germline values: CDR1 KGHSH, CDR2 LQKENI. CDR3 loop: CASSPQGVNTEAFF. The CDR3 DNA follows: TGTGCCAGCTCACCACAGGGTGTTAACACTGAAGCTTTCTTT.

This clone was seen just once. The rearrangement joins TRBV20-1 to TRBJ1-2; a weak D match, TRBD1 (6 bases). V dropped 6 bases and J dropped 8 bases, with 13 bases sitting between them. The CDR3 has 11 amino acids. Germline CDR1 and CDR2: DFQATT and SNEGSKA (reference sequence). Here the CDR3 DNA reads TGCAGTGCCCAACAGGGCTTCGGCTACACCTTC. Translation: CSAQQGFGYTF.

CDR3 sequence reads: CASSFWLQETQYF. The CDR3 nucleotides read TGTGCCAGCAGTTTTTGGCTGCAAGAGACCCAGTACTTC. The V and J genes are TRBV6-5 and TRBJ2-5, with D unclear. This CDR3 has 13 residues. Germline CDR1 reads MNHEY; CDR2 reads SVGAGI. V dropped 4 bases and J dropped 2 bases, with 8 bases sitting between them.

V gene TRBV10-1 combines with J gene TRBJ2-7; TRBD1 matches 8 bases. The V segment lost 1 base and the J segment 2 bases; nucleotides outside the gene matches: 4. The CDR3 runs to 15 residues. Germline V gene data show CDR1 as WNHNN and CDR2 as SYGVQD (reference sequence). Here the CDR3 DNA reads TGCGCCAGCAGTGAGTTCCGGGACAGGCCCTACGAGCAGTACTTC. This codes for CASSEFRDRPYEQYF.

The chain carries TRBV9 and TRBJ2-7; D tentatively fits TRBD1 or TRBD2 (5 bases each). CDR1 is SGDLS and CDR2 is YYNGEE in the germline V gene. There are 15 residues in the CDR3. The V and J ends lost 4 bases and 0 bases respectively, with 14 bases between them. The CDR3 region is CASSSRDDSSYEQYF. CDR3 DNA: TGTGCCAGCAGCTCCCGGGACGACAGCTCCTACGAGCAGTACTTC.

This chain connects TRBV14 to TRBJ2-7; D is unresolved. Germline values: CDR1 SGHDN, CDR2 FVKESK. The V end was cut by 3 bases, the J end by 2 bases, with 2 bases between. The CDR3 covers 11 residues. The CDR3 region has the DNA TGTGCCAGCAGCCACGCCTACGAGCAGTACTTC. Residues: CASSHAYEQYF.